The clone carrying this TCR beta chain was recorded once. These data come from a study of T cell responses to AZD1222 COVID-19 vaccine. Data came from immunoSEQ multiplex PCR; TCRdb stores just in-frame clones and leaves some out. In the table there are some 140,000 clones, 90% to 95% of which are singletons. Material: peripheral blood, obtained on day 0 of AZD1222 vaccination. This clonotype was obtained from an adult in good health.

The CDR3 spells CASSYRGGSAYEQYF. Written as DNA, the CDR3 is TGTGCCAGCAGTTACAGAGGGGGCAGCGCCTACGAGCAGTACTTC. J is TRBJ2-7 and V is TRBV6-2 or TRBV6-3; 7 bases line up with TRBD1. V shed 2 bases, J shed 2 bases, and the junction held 6 bases outside the gene matches. The CDR3 spans 15 residues. Germline CDR1 MNHEY, CDR2 SVGEGT.